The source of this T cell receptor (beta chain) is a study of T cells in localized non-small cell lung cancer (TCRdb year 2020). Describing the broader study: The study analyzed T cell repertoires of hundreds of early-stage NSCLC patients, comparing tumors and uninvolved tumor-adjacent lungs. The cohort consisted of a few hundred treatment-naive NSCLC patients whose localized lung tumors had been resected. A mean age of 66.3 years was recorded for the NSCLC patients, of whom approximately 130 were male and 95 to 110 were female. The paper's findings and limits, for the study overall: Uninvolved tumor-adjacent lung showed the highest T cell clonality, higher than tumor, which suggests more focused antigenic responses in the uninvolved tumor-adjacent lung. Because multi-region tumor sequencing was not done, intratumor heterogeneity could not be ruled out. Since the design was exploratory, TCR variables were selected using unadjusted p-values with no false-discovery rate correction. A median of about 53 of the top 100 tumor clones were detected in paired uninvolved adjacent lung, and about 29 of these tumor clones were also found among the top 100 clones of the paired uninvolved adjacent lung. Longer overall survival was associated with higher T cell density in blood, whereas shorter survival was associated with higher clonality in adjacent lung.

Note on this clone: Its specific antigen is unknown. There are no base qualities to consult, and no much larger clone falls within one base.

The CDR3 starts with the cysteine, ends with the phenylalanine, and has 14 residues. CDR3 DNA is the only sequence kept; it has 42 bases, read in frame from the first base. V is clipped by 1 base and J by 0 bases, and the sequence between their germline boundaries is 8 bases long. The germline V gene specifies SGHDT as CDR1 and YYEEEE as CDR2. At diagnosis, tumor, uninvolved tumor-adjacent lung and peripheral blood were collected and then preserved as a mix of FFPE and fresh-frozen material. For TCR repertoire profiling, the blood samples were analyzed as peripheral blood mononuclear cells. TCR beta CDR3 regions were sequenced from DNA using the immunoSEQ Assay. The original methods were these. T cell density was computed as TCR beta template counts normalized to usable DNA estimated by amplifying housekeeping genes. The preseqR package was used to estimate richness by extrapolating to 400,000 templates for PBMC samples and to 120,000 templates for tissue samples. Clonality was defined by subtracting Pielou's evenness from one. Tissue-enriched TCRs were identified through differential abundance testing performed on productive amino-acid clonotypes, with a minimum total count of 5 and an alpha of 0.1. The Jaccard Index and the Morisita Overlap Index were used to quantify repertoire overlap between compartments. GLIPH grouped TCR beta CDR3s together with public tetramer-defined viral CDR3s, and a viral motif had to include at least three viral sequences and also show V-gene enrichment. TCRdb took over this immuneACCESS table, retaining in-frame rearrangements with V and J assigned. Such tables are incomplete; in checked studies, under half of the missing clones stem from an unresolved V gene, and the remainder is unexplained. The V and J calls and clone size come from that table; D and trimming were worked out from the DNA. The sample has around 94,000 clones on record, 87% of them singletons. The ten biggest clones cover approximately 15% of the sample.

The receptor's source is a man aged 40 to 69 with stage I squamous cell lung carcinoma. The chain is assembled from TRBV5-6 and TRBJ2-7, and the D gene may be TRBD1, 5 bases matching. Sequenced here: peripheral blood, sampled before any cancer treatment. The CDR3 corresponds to CASSLWGNSYEQYF. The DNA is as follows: TGTGCCAGCAGCTTGTGGGGCAACTCCTACGAGCAGTACTTC.